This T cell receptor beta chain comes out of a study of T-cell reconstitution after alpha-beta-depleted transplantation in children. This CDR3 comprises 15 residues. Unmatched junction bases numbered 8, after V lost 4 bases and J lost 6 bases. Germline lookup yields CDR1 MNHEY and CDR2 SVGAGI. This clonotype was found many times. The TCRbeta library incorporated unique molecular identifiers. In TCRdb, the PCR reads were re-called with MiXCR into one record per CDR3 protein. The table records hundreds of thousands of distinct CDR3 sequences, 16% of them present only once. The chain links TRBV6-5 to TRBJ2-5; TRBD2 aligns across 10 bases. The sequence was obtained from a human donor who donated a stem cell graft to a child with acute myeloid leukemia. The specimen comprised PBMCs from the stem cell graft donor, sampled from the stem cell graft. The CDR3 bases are TGTGCCAGCAGTTCCCAGGGACTAGCGAGGCAGACCCAGTACTTC. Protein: CASSSQGLARQTQYF.